The entry that follows covers one T cell receptor beta chain sequence. The sample originates from a study of blood T cells in healthy people across ages. Deletions cut 0 bases from V and 3 bases from J, with 8 bases between. This CDR3 has 14 amino acids. Germline V gene data show CDR1 as MNHEY and CDR2 as SMNVEV (reference sequence). The second PCR ran about 6 to 12 cycles with a sample-barcoded 5' primer and J-beta primers. TCRdb re-called the 5' RACE reads through MiXCR, storing one row per CDR3 protein. The repertoire has about a million distinct CDR3 sequences, about 53% of them found once; the top ten carry 20% to 25%.

The clonotype originates from a woman aged 60-75 years in good health. The sample consisted of blood. The chain carries TRBV27 and TRBJ1-1; D unclear. The CDR3 DNA follows: TGTGCCAGCAGTTTATCCCCAGAGTACACTGAAGCTTTCTTT. Translation gives CASSLSPEYTEAFF.